This section outlines one T cell receptor beta chain sequence together with its context. Antigen unknown. Unique molecular identifiers were incorporated during preparation of the TCRbeta library. MiXCR, applied by TCRdb to the PCR reads, yields one record per CDR3 protein. This sample has some 80,000 distinct CDR3 sequences, with 15% to 20% found just once. The CDR3 is made up of 15 amino acids. Losses at the gene ends were 6 bases for V and 4 bases for J; bases not matched to a gene: 7. These data originate in a study of T-cell reconstitution after alpha-beta-depleted transplantation in children. Study-wide findings and caveats: Several hundred expanded graft clones reportedly supplied alpha-beta T cells about two months after transplant.

This chain uses TRBV12-3 or TRBV12-4 with TRBJ2-1, with 9 bases aligning to TRBD2. The sequencing here drew on PBMCs, mostly from graft donor cells, taken 360 days after TCRalphabeta/CD19-depleted stem cell transplant. The sequence derives from a male patient between 2 and 10 years old who had a stem cell transplant for acute lymphoblastic leukemia, so the T cells may come from the graft donor. The CDR3 bases are TGTGCCAGCAGACAAGGACTAGCGACATACAATGAGCAGTTCTTC. This gives the protein CASRQGLATYNEQFF.